This T cell receptor (beta chain) comes out of a study of regulatory T cells in long-lasting Graves disease. This clonotype came up a few times. Unmatched junction bases numbered 13, after V lost 3 bases and J lost 11 bases. In germline, CDR1 is SEHNR, CDR2 FQNEAQ (reference sequence). This CDR3 is 17 amino acids long. Time point specified: newly diagnosed GD, antithyroid drugs for less than 3 months. With RNA extracted from PBMCs as input, the TCR library was made. Both iRepertoire HTBI primers and Arm-PCR of CDR3 regions were used to build the TCR beta libraries. In the source study's methods: Detected in the samples were around 59 TRBV and about 15 TRBJ segments. TCRdb fed the multiplex PCR reads into MiXCR, producing one record per CDR3 protein. The V and J calls shown here were made by TCRdb, not taken from the authors' results. The data show fewer than 650,000 distinct CDR3 sequences, with 15% to 20% seen just once and approximately 18% held by the top ten.

The same sample was also studied in work on T cells in Graves' hyperthyroidism and ophthalmopathy. This second study says: Subjects aged 18 to 65 presented with newly diagnosed hyperthyroidism of less than 2 months' duration.

The chain couples TRBV7-9 to TRBJ1-6, with TRBD1 identical over 10 bases. The receptor's source is a woman aged 25 to 39 with Graves disease. This material consisted of peripheral blood mononuclear cells (PBMCs), taken at new diagnosis, from a patient treated with antithyroid drugs. This CDR3 reads CASSLGQGLGNSAPLHF. Written as DNA, the CDR3 is TGTGCCAGCAGCTTGGGACAGGGGTTGGGAAATTCGGCACCCCTCCACTTT. Drawing the rest from reference TRBV7-9 and TRBJ1-6, the complete variable domain is DTGVSQNPRHKITKRGQNVTFRCDPISEHNRLYWYRQTLGQGPEFLTYFQNEAQLEKSRLLSDRFSAERPKGSFSTLEIQRTEQGDSAMYLCASSLGQGLGNSAPLHFGNGTRLTVT.